The 4 T cell receptor beta chains reported below all come from one sample, sequenced in a study of a mutant IDH1 vaccine in newly diagnosed glioma. These TCRs' antigens remain unknown. The time point: week 23, last vaccination. A single vaccine dose contained 300 ug of mutant IDH1 20-mer peptide, and topical imiquimod was used with it. The repertoire was sequenced with immunoSEQ multiplex PCR; TCRdb's copy has only in-frame clones and lacks some. This table holds tens of thousands of clones, around 76% found once. This sample comprised PBMCs, obtained from a glioma patient whose treatment included an IDH1 peptide vaccine. These receptors were collected from a man between 50 and 59 years old with glioma.

The genes are TRBV4-2 and TRBJ2-3; D may be TRBD1 or TRBD2 (7 bases each). The length of the CDR3 is 18 residues. Germline loops: CDR1 LGHNA, CDR2 YNFKEQ. The germline V and J ends were trimmed by 4 bases and 3 bases, with 23 bases remaining between them. CDR3 nucleotides: TGTGCCAGCAGCCGGGGGGAGGGGGCGCCGAAAGTGACAGATACGCAGTATTTT. Its protein product is CASSRGEGAPKVTDTQYF.

This clone was found a few times. The J gene is TRBJ1-1, the V gene TRBV9; 7 positions match TRBD1. Germline CDR1 and CDR2: SGDLS and YYNGEE. V gave up 7 bases and J gave up 4 bases; unmatched junction bases: 4. There are 12 residues in the CDR3. CDR3 bases: TGTGCCAGCGGTACAGGGGTCACTGAAGCTTTCTTT. Amino acids: CASGTGVTEAFF.

This clone appeared a few times. The V and J genes are TRBV28 and TRBJ1-1; D may be TRBD1 (5 bases). Trimming removed 8 bases from V and 0 bases from J, with 13 bases in between. The CDR3 totals 14 residues. Germline lookup yields CDR1 MDHEN and CDR2 SYDVKM. CDR3 region: CASYPGTLNTEAFF. The CDR3 DNA reads as TGTGCCAGCTATCCGGGGACCTTGAACACTGAAGCTTTCTTT. The full variable domain, with the rest looked up from reference TRBV28 and TRBJ1-1, is DVKVTQSSRYLVKRTGEKVFLECVQDMDHENMFWYRQDPGLGLRLIYFSYDVKMKEKGDIPEGYSVSREKKERFSLILESASTNQTSMYLCASYPGTLNTEAFFGQGTRLTVV.

This clone was seen only a few times. The CDR3 region has the DNA TGTGCCAGCGGACAGGGCGGGGACAATTCACCCCTCCACTTT. Residues: CASGQGGDNSPLHF. The rearrangement links TRBV9 to TRBJ1-6; 8 bases are a match to TRBD1. J lost 7 bases, V lost 7 bases, and 7 bases had no gene match. CDR1 SGDLS and CDR2 YYNGEE come from the germline V gene. The CDR3 has 14 residues.